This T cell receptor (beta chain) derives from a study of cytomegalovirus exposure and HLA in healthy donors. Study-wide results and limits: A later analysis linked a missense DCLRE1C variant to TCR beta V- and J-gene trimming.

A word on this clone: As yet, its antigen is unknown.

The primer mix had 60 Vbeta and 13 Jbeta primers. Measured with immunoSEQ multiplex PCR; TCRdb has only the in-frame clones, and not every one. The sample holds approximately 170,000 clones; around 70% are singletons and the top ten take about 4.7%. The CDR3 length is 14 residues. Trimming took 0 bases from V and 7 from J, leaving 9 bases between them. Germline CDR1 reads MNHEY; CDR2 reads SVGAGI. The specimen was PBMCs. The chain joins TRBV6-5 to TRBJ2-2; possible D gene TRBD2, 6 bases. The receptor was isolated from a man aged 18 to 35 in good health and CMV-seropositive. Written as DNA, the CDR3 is TGTGCCAGCAGTTACTCGGACGGGAGCGGGGAGCTGTTTTTT. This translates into CASSYSDGSGELFF.